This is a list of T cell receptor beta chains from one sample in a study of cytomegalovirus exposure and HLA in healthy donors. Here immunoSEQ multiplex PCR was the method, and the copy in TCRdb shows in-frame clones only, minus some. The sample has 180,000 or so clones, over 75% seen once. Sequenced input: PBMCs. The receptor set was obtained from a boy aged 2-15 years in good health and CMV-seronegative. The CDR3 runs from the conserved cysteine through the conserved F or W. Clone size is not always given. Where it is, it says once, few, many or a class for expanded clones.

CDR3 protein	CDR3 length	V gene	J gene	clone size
CASSTILGGYGANVLTF	17	TRBV19	TRBJ2-6	.
CASSAWDSNTEAFF	14	TRBV7-9	TRBJ1-1	once
CASDGGGAVDTQYF	14	TRBV7-2	TRBJ2-3	.
CAISESWTSGDPETQYF	17	TRBV10-3	TRBJ2-5	.
CASSFQTQNYGYTF	14	TRBV7-2	TRBJ1-2	.
CAVYTPYEQYF	11	TRBV28	TRBJ2-7	.
CASSVEPEGTQYF	13	TRBV9	TRBJ2-5	once
CASSPQTGGNEKLFF	15	TRBV19	TRBJ1-4	few
CASSLMPGGGETQYF	15	TRBV7-8	TRBJ2-5	.
CASSFRQGWGYGYTF	15	TRBV11-2	TRBJ1-2	.
CASSLERLAAEQFF	14	TRBV7-2	TRBJ2-1	.
CASSLWQYNEQFF	13	TRBV5-6	TRBJ2-1	.
CASRPYPRVYNSPLHF	16	TRBV7-2	TRBJ1-6	.
CASRTQTGNTGELFF	15	TRBV5-1	TRBJ2-2	.
CSVVEYEGDGYTF	13	TRBV29-1	TRBJ1-2	.
CASSMGREGGSNSPLHF	17	TRBV19	TRBJ1-6	.
CASSESPGGGYTF	13	TRBV10-1	TRBJ1-2	.
CSAAMGGRVNEQYF	14	TRBV29-1	TRBJ2-7	.
CASTWGLAGGLGTGELFF	18	TRBV7-2	TRBJ2-2	.
CASSSIDRFSGNTIYF	16	TRBV7-2	TRBJ1-3	.
CASSPTGGDIQYF	13	TRBV7-9	TRBJ2-4	.
CASSLDRSNYGYTF	14	TRBV7-2	TRBJ1-2	few
CASSLKAGGSQPQHF	15	TRBV6-5	TRBJ1-5	.